The next 9 T cell receptor beta chains were all read from a single sample in a study of CDR3 diversity in severe acne. MiXCR, run by TCRdb on the PCR reads, gives a single entry per CDR3 protein. The data contain 79,000 or so distinct CDR3 sequences, approximately 49% of them singletons. Sequencing was carried out using blood. Receptors originate from a male donor with severe acne vulgaris.

This clonotype appeared a single time. A much larger clone is a single base away; this may be a read error. V and J are TRBV7-9 and TRBJ2-1; no firm D call. Germline V CDR1 and CDR2: SEHNR, FQNEAQ (reference sequence). The CDR3 has 16 residues. The CDR3 region has the DNA TGTGCCAGCAGCTTAGGGCAGGTTTACTCCTACAATGAGCAGCTCTTC. The encoded protein is CASSLGQVYSYNEQLF. Supplemented by reference TRBV7-9 and TRBJ2-1, the full variable domain reads DTGVSQNPRHKITKRGQNVTFRCDPISEHNRLYWYRQTLGQGPEFLTYFQNEAQLEKSRLLSDRFSAERPKGSFSTLEIQRTEQGDSAMYLCASSLGQVYSYNEQLFGPGTRLTVL.

Concerning this clonotype: Possible read error: a much larger clone is one base away. Here the CDR3 omits its conserved ending phenylalanine or tryptophan, so a read error is the likely source. The V gene is TRBV7-8, the J gene TRBJ1-2; TRBD1 is a possible D gene (5 bases). The ends were cut back, 5 bases at V and 7 bases at J, with 17 bases in the middle. The CDR3 runs 14 residues. The germline V gene encodes CDR1 SGHVS and CDR2 FQNEAQ. CDR3 sequence: CASSPRGRNGGYTS. As DNA, the CDR3 is TGTGCCAGCAGCCCGAGGGGCAGGAATGGTGGCTACACCTCC.

This chain links TRBV29-1 with TRBJ2-5; TRBD2 matches 7 bases. V lost 3 bases, J lost 1 base, and 8 bases stayed unmatched. Germline V gene sequence: CDR1 SQVTM, CDR2 ANQGSEA. The CDR3 consists of 15 residues. The CDR3 region is CSVEGGMGLQETQYF. CDR3 nucleotide sequence: TGCAGCGTTGAGGGAGGGATGGGGCTCCAAGAGACCCAGTACTTC.

The chain has TRBV24-1 and TRBJ2-7, with 7 bases aligning to TRBD1. The V and J ends lost 4 bases and 2 bases, in that order; junction bases with no gene match: 10. There are 16 residues in the CDR3. Germline V gene sequence: CDR1 KGHDR, CDR2 SFDVKD. The CDR3 sequence is CATSDSAPGGPYEQYF. DNA of the CDR3: TGTGCCACCAGTGACAGTGCGCCAGGGGGTCCCTACGAGCAGTACTTC.

The chain joins TRBV6-4 to TRBJ2-3, with TRBD1 matching over 9 bases. V shed 8 bases, J shed 0 bases, and the junction held 3 bases outside the gene matches. CDR3 size: 14 residues. The germline V gene encodes CDR1 MRHNA and CDR2 SNTAGT. The CDR3 loop is CASRGQGSTDTQYF. CDR3 DNA sequence: TGTGCCAGCCGCGGACAGGGGAGCACAGATACGCAGTATTTT.

The V gene is TRBV11-1, the J gene TRBJ2-7, with unresolved D. The germline V gene has CDR1 SGHAT and CDR2 FQDESV (reference sequence). This CDR3 region has 14 residues. The V and J ends lost 5 bases and 6 bases respectively, with 17 bases between them. In nucleotides, the CDR3 is TGTGCCAGCAGCGAGACCCATGGGTTCTCCGAGCAGTACTTC. This encodes CASSETHGFSEQYF. The full variable domain, its missing parts supplied by reference TRBV11-1 and TRBJ2-7, is EAEVAQSPRYKITEKSQAVAFWCDPISGHATLYWYRQILGQGPELLVQFQDESVVDDSQLPKDRFSAERLKGVDSTLKIQPAELGDSAMYLCASSETHGFSEQYFGPGTRLTVT.

This clonotype was counted many times. The CDR3 DNA reads TGCGCCAGCACCAAATCTGTGGGGACAGGGTTCTACGAGCAGTACTTC. This sequence encodes CASTKSVGTGFYEQYF. The chain is built from TRBV5-1 and TRBJ2-7, with TRBD1 matching 9 bases. Germline assignment: CDR1 SGHRS and CDR2 YFSETQ. With 6 bases clipped from V and 3 bases from J, the junction kept 13 bases outside the gene matches. The length of the CDR3 is 16 residues.

The chain links TRBV19 to TRBJ2-3; D unresolved. CDR1 LNHDA and CDR2 SQIVND come from the germline V gene (reference sequence). V dropped 4 bases and J dropped 4 bases, with 12 bases sitting between them. This CDR3 has 14 amino acids. This chain's CDR3 is CASSKTDRADTQYF. In DNA, the CDR3 is TGTGCCAGTAGTAAAACGGACCGGGCAGATACGCAGTATTTT.

The chain joins TRBV12-3 or TRBV12-4 to TRBJ1-6, with TRBD1 matching 11 bases. The V segment lost 6 bases and the J segment 0 bases; nucleotides outside the gene matches: 4. The CDR3 is 17 residues long. The CDR3 loop reads CASRRGTGGSYNSPLHF. DNA of the CDR3: TGTGCCAGCAGACGAGGGACAGGGGGCTCCTATAATTCACCCCTCCACTTT.